The present T cell receptor (beta chain) was sequenced within a study of shared clonotypes between healthy human individuals. Study in general: Every donor yielded three CD4 naive, three CD4 memory, two CD8 naive and one CD8 memory plate.

Adults of Caucasian background living in Nashville, Tennessee made up all donors. CD4+ cells underwent separation, giving CD45RA+ naive and CD45RA-negative memory subsets. Data came from immunoSEQ multiplex PCR; TCRdb stores just in-frame clones and leaves some out. The table has about 2 million clones, over 85% seen once; the top ten hold 0.1% to 0.15%. This sequence was found in a man between 18 and 35 years old in good health. What was sequenced was naive CD4+ T cells sorted from blood. Subset noted: CD45RA+ positively selected.

CDR3 amino acids: CASSLRDKSSPLHF. The DNA of the CDR3 is TGTGCCAGCAGTTTACGGGACAAGTCATCACCCCTCCACTTT. The chain carries TRBV27 and TRBJ1-6; D is possibly TRBD1 (6 bases). V was clipped by 2 bases and J by 10 bases, with 12 bases between them. The length of the CDR3 is 14 residues. CDR1 MNHEY and CDR2 SMNVEV come from the germline V gene (reference sequence).